The rows below give T cell receptor beta chains drawn from one sample of a study of T cells in Graves' hyperthyroidism and ophthalmopathy. TCRdb used MiXCR to reprocess the multiplex PCR reads, holding one entry per CDR3 protein. The table lists a few hundred thousand distinct CDR3 sequences, approximately 14% of them singletons, with 34% in the top ten. The sample comprised blood. These receptors were taken from a woman aged 35 to 49 with Graves' ophthalmopathy. Each CDR3 is given with its conserved first and last residue. The order of the fields is D gene, J gene, V gene, clone size, CDR3 protein, CDR3 DNA. D genes are given only for firm matches. Clone size is given for some rows only: seen once, a few or many times, or a class if the clone is expanded.

NA | TRBJ1-5 | TRBV19 | NA | CASSRDRTLGNQPQHF | TGTGCCAGTAGTAGAGACAGAACTTTAGGCAATCAGCCCCAGCATTTT
NA | TRBJ2-7 | TRBV20-1 | many | CSARDSRYSYEQYF | TGCAGTGCTAGAGATAGTCGTTACTCCTACGAGCAGTACTTC
TRBD2 | TRBJ2-7 | TRBV5-1 | NA | CASSLSGLGSSYEQYF | TGCGCCAGCAGCTTGTCTGGACTAGGGAGCTCCTACGAGCAGTACTTC
NA | TRBJ1-2 | TRBV4-1 | NA | CASSRPDTNYGYTF | TGCGCCAGCAGCCGCCCCGACACGAACTATGGCTACACCTTC
NA | TRBJ1-1 | TRBV19 | many | CASTPGWGGNTEAFF | TGTGCCAGTACCCCCGGGTGGGGGGGGAACACTGAAGCTTTCTTT
NA | TRBJ1-3 | TRBV19 | few | CASRTHGSSGNTIYF | TGTGCCAGTAGGACCCACGGGAGCTCTGGAAACACCATATATTTT
NA | TRBJ2-6 | TRBV28 | many | CASSFLETGANVLTF | TGTGCCAGCAGTTTTCTGGAGACTGGGGCCAACGTCCTGACTTTC
NA | TRBJ2-3 | TRBV12-3/TRBV12-4 | many | CASSFGMADTQYF | TGTGCCAGCAGCTTCGGAATGGCAGATACGCAGTATTTT
NA | TRBJ1-1 | TRBV18 | many | CASSPEQELTEAFF | TGTGCCAGCTCACCCGAACAAGAACTCACTGAAGCTTTCTTT
NA | TRBJ2-5 | TRBV12-3/TRBV12-4 | NA | CASSLGTRGETQYF | TGTGCCAGCAGTTTGGGGACCCGCGGGGAGACCCAGTACTTC
NA | TRBJ1-5 | TRBV2 | many | CASSGGAGSYSNQPQHF | TGTGCCAGCAGTGGAGGGGCGGGGTCTTATAGCAATCAGCCCCAGCATTTT
TRBD1 | TRBJ1-2 | TRBV29-1 | many | CSVTGTVDGYTF | TGCAGCGTGACCGGGACAGTGGATGGCTACACCTTC
NA | TRBJ2-1 | TRBV20-1 | NA | CSASPGVGEQFF | TGCAGTGCTAGCCCCGGGGTTGGTGAGCAGTTCTTC
TRBD2 | TRBJ2-3 | TRBV2 | many | CASSIQRLAGGTDTQYF | TGTGCCAGCAGTATACAAAGACTAGCGGGGGGTACAGATACGCAGTATTTT
NA | TRBJ1-1 | TRBV3-1 | many | CASSHVPRNTEAFF | TGTGCCAGCAGCCATGTCCCGCGGAACACTGAAGCTTTCTTT
NA | TRBJ2-7 | TRBV10-3 | NA | CAIMGGAYEQYF | TGTGCCATCATGGGCGGCGCCTACGAGCAGTACTTC
NA | TRBJ2-3 | TRBV19 | many | CASSIEGEFGTDTQYF | TGTGCCAGTAGTATAGAGGGGGAATTTGGCACAGATACGCAGTATTTT
TRBD2 | TRBJ2-7 | TRBV4-1 | NA | CASSQQTSGGIYEQYF | TGCGCCAGCAGCCAGCAGACTAGCGGGGGAATCTACGAGCAGTACTTC
TRBD2 | TRBJ2-1 | TRBV7-2 | many | CASSFSGSSYNEQFF | TGTGCCAGCAGCTTTAGCGGGAGCTCCTACAATGAGCAGTTCTTC
NA | TRBJ2-3 | TRBV20-1 | many | CSARDRVARTYTDTQYF | TGCAGTGCTAGAGACAGGGTTGCCAGGACCTACACAGATACGCAGTATTTT
NA | TRBJ1-3 | TRBV30 | NA | CAWTRQVSPGNTIYF | TGTGCCTGGACCCGACAAGTTTCTCCTGGAAACACCATATATTTT
NA | TRBJ1-2 | TRBV7-9 | NA | CASRGTGQNYGYTF | TGTGCCAGCAGAGGTACCGGACAGAACTATGGCTACACCTTC
NA | TRBJ1-1 | TRBV30 | NA | CAWSSSNTEAFF | TGTGCCTGGAGTTCGTCGAACACTGAAGCTTTCTTT
NA | TRBJ1-5 | TRBV20-1 | many | CSAREMRKTNQPQHF | TGCAGTGCTAGAGAAATGAGGAAAACCAACCAGCCCCAGCATTTT
NA | TRBJ1-5 | TRBV20-1 | NA | CSAQPPGQYQPQHF | TGCAGTGCTCAGCCCCCCGGTCAGTATCAGCCCCAGCATTTT
NA | TRBJ2-7 | TRBV14 | NA | CASSQYNYEQYF | TGTGCCAGCAGCCAATATAACTACGAGCAGTACTTC
NA | TRBJ1-2 | TRBV19 | many | CASSIVQEHGYTF | TGTGCCAGTAGTATAGTCCAGGAACACGGCTACACCTTC
NA | TRBJ2-1 | TRBV5-6 | NA | CASSFFRRGNEQFF | TGTGCCAGCAGCTTTTTTCGGCGAGGCAATGAGCAGTTCTTC
TRBD1 | TRBJ2-7 | TRBV11-1 | many | CASSFSAHRQGGEQYF | TGTGCCAGCAGCTTTAGTGCCCATCGACAGGGGGGCGAGCAGTACTTC
NA | TRBJ1-2 | TRBV12-3/TRBV12-4 | many | CASRGDLYGYTF | TGTGCCAGCAGGGGCGACCTATATGGCTACACCTTC
NA | TRBJ1-1 | TRBV7-2 | once | CASSLDRPNMNTEAFF | TGTGCCAGCAGCTTAGATCGGCCAAACATGAACACTGAAGCTTTCTTT
NA | TRBJ2-3 | TRBV6-9 | many | CASCVLKYGSPRNCTDTQYF | TGTGCCAGCTGCGTCTTGAAGTATGGGTCTCCCCGGAATTGCACAGATACGCAGTATTTT
NA | TRBJ2-3 | TRBV4-2 | NA | CASSQDLGSSPDTQYF | TGTGCCAGCAGCCAAGATCTGGGGTCATCCCCGGATACGCAGTATTTT
NA | TRBJ1-5 | TRBV9 | once | CASSVEEGPQHF | TGTGCCAGCAGCGTAGAGGAGGGGCCCCAGCATTTT
NA | TRBJ1-2 | TRBV6-1 | NA | CASASSGRDYGYTF | TGTGCCAGCGCCTCTTCTGGCAGGGACTATGGCTACACCTTC
NA | TRBJ1-1 | TRBV16 | many | CASSQYGKTEAFF | TGTGCCAGCAGCCAATATGGGAAGACTGAAGCTTTCTTT
TRBD1 | TRBJ2-2 | TRBV24-1 | few | CATSDQKTGGHTGELFF | TGTGCCACCAGTGACCAAAAAACAGGGGGGCACACCGGGGAGCTGTTTTTT
TRBD1 | TRBJ1-2 | TRBV28 | many | CASRGQPNYGYTF | TGTGCCAGCAGGGGACAGCCCAACTATGGCTACACCTTC
NA | TRBJ1-4 | TRBV29-1 | NA | CSASGGPTNEKLFF | TGCAGCGCCAGCGGGGGACCAACTAATGAAAAACTGTTTTTT
TRBD2 | TRBJ2-7 | TRBV28 | many | CASSSPGLGAGEQYF | TGTGCCAGCAGTTCTCCGGGACTAGGGGCGGGAGAGCAGTACTTC
TRBD2 | TRBJ2-7 | TRBV20-1 | many | CSARELRASGGYEQYF | TGCAGTGCTAGAGAACTGCGGGCTAGCGGGGGCTACGAGCAGTACTTC
NA | TRBJ2-7 | TRBV11-3 | NA | CASSLAFGEQYF | TGTGCCAGCAGCTTAGCCTTCGGGGAACAGTACTTC
NA | TRBJ1-1 | TRBV11-2 | many | CASSLNSWAGYTEAFF | TGTGCCAGCAGCTTGAACTCGTGGGCAGGGTACACTGAAGCTTTCTTT
NA | TRBJ1-4 | TRBV11-2 | NA | CASSLVGRINEKLFF | TGTGCCAGCAGCTTAGTAGGCCGGATTAATGAAAAACTGTTTTTT
TRBD2 | TRBJ2-1 | TRBV5-1 | few | CASGETSGGLNEQFF | TGCGCCAGCGGGGAAACTAGCGGGGGCCTCAATGAGCAGTTCTTC
NA | TRBJ1-1 | TRBV11-2 | many | CASSFSGGDTEAFF | TGTGCCAGCAGCTTCTCCGGGGGTGACACTGAAGCTTTCTTT
TRBD2 | TRBJ2-7 | TRBV10-1 | few | CASSEMGTSGSPYEQYF | TGCGCCAGCAGTGAGATGGGGACTAGCGGGTCCCCCTACGAGCAGTACTTC
NA | TRBJ1-2 | TRBV6-1 | many | CASREGRGVSAGYTF | TGTGCCAGCCGTGAGGGCCGAGGGGTAAGCGCCGGCTACACCTTC